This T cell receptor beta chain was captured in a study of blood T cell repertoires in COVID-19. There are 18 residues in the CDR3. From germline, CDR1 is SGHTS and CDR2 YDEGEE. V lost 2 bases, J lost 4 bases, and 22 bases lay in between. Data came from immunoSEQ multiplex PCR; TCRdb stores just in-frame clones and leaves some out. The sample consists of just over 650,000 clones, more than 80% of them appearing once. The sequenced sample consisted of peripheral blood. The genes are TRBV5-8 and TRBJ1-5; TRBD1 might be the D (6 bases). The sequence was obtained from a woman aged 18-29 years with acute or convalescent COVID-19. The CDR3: CASSFEPPDRSSNQPQHF. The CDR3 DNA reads TGTGCCAGCAGCTTCGAGCCACCCGACAGGTCTTCGAATCAGCCCCAGCATTTT.